This record looks at one TCR beta chain sequence and its context. The antigen remains unidentified. This specimen comes from a study of graft-versus-host responses after intestinal transplantation. Study findings and constraints: Allografts from individuals with graft-donor T cell macrochimerism displayed high graft-versus-host to host-versus-graft clonal ratios.

Trimming left V 4 bases short and J 4 bases short, with 13 bases between. This CDR3 is built from 14 residues. Germline V lookup: CDR1 MNHNS, CDR2 SASEGT. The method was immunoSEQ multiplex PCR; TCRdb's version includes in-frame clones alone and lacks a portion of them. The top ten hold around a quarter of the sample, which has some 13,000 clones, just under 85% seen once. This clonotype was obtained from a human patient who received an intestinal transplant, so some T cells may come from the graft donor. Sequences were derived from PBMCs, sampled after intestinal transplantation. This rearrangement joins TRBV6-1 to TRBJ1-2; the D gene is possibly TRBD1 (6 bases). This chain's CDR3 is CASSGRGTSYGYTF. The CDR3, as DNA: TGTGCCAGCAGTGGACGGGGGACATCCTATGGCTACACCTTC.